This passage covers 10 T cell receptor beta chains from one sample sequenced in a study of radiation and T cells in renal cell carcinoma (TCRdb year 2020). The sample's time point, from its label and the paper: blood 2 weeks post-SBRT. The treatment or condition label, read with the paper, signifies: 15 Gy SBRT to primary tumor, nephrectomy 4 weeks later. Library preparation was by the immunoSEQ multiplex PCR assay. In TCRdb, the immuneACCESS table is reduced to in-frame sequences with V and J assigned. These tables do not hold every clone; where another copy was compared, an unresolved V gene accounts for under half, and the others remain unexplained. Here the sample has roughly 120,000 clones; 75% to 90% occur a single time. The ten most abundant clones make up over 1.5% of the sample. The source was blood, collected from a patient whose treatment included radiotherapy and nephrectomy. Receptor source: an older woman with renal cell carcinoma.

V is TRBV29-1 and J is TRBJ2-5; 9 nucleotides line up with TRBD1. The CDR3 totals 14 residues. The germline CDR1 and CDR2 sequences are SQVTM and ANQGSEA. Trimming took 4 bases from V and 5 from J; bases not matched to a gene: 8. CDR3 in amino acids: CSVGGTGHLETQYF. The CDR3 DNA reads TGCAGCGTTGGGGGGACAGGGCATCTGGAGACCCAGTACTTC.

The gene calls are TRBV4-1 and TRBJ2-7; TRBD1 is a possible D gene (5 bases). Germline CDR1 MGHRA, CDR2 YSYEKL. The CDR3 has 16 amino acids. V lost 0 bases and J 2 bases, leaving 14 bases between the germline ends. The DNA of the CDR3 is TGCGCCAGCAGCCAAGATCCGGGCAGGGAAACCTACGAGCAGTACTTC. This translates into CASSQDPGRETYEQYF.

The table lists this clone with a few counts. The gene calls are TRBV5-1 and TRBJ1-5, with TRBD1 identical over 9 bases. In germline, CDR1 is SGHRS, CDR2 YFSETQ. J was trimmed by 6 bases and V by 4 bases; bases with no gene match: 11. This CDR3 is built from 16 residues. The chain's CDR3 is CASSPGDRAVGQPQHF. The CDR3 nucleotides read TGCGCCAGCAGCCCCGGGGACAGGGCCGTAGGTCAGCCCCAGCATTTT. Combining the CDR3 with reference TRBV5-1 and TRBJ1-5 gives the whole variable domain KAGVTQTPRYLIKTRGQQVTLSCSPISGHRSVSWYQQTPGQGLQFLFEYFSETQRNKGNFPGRFSGRQFSNSRSEMNVSTLELGDSALYLCASSPGDRAVGQPQHFGDGTRLSIL.

The chain carries TRBV7-9 and TRBJ2-3, with TRBD1 identical over 9 bases. V shed 3 bases, J shed 3 bases, and the junction held 7 bases outside the gene matches. The CDR3 has 16 residues. Per germline, CDR1 SEHNR and CDR2 FQNEAQ (reference sequence). Here the CDR3 DNA reads TGTGCCAGCAGCTTTGCGGGACAGGGATCGACAGATACGCAGTATTTT. This encodes CASSFAGQGSTDTQYF.

The chain uses TRBV6-6 and TRBJ1-1; D is possibly TRBD1 (5 bases). The V end was cut by 2 bases, the J end by 0 bases, with 7 bases between. Germline CDR1 and CDR2: MNHNY and SVGAGI (reference sequence). The CDR3 extends over 14 amino acids. CDR3 bases: TGTGCCAGCAGTTACGACAGCCTGAACACTGAAGCTTTCTTT. It yields the protein CASSYDSLNTEAFF.

The chain joins TRBV6-1 to TRBJ1-4, with no clear D. Deletions cut 8 bases from V and 5 bases from J, with 12 bases between. The CDR3 has 13 residues. Germline CDR1 is MNHNS and CDR2 is SASEGT. The CDR3 nucleotides are TGTGCCAGCGTCGCACCCGCGAATGAAAAACTGTTTTTT. Protein: CASVAPANEKLFF.

The genes are TRBV2 and TRBJ1-2; D is undetermined. The CDR3 length is 13 residues. Trimming cost V 6 bases and J 1 base, with 9 bases left between them. Per germline, CDR1 SNHLY and CDR2 FYNNEI. The CDR3 DNA sequence: TGTGCCAGCAGACAACTAGTTAACTATGGCTACACCTTC. This encodes CASRQLVNYGYTF.

The rearrangement links TRBV6-5 to TRBJ1-1, with D perhaps matching TRBD1 (6 bases). Trimming stripped 6 bases from V and 3 bases from J, with 11 bases between. The CDR3 is 13 amino acids. Germline-derived CDR1 and CDR2 are MNHEY and SVGAGI. The chain's CDR3 is CASRAGVHTEAFF. The CDR3 nucleotides read TGTGCCAGCAGAGCAGGGGTTCACACTGAAGCTTTCTTT.

V usage is TRBV28 and J usage is TRBJ2-3; TRBD2 might be the D (5 bases). Germline CDR1 reads MDHEN; CDR2 reads SYDVKM. The CDR3 extends over 14 amino acids. Trimming took off 2 bases at V and 3 bases at J, with 9 bases between the two ends. CDR3 in amino acids: CASSLRGWTDTQYF. CDR3 bases: TGTGCCAGCAGTTTACGGGGTTGGACAGATACGCAGTATTTT.

V usage is TRBV19 and J usage is TRBJ1-2; 9 nucleotides match TRBD1. V was clipped by 8 bases and J by 7 bases; unmatched bases: 8. This CDR3 has 13 residues. Per the germline V gene, CDR1 is LNHDA and CDR2 is SQIVND (reference sequence). The CDR3 reads CASRRDRAFGYTF. The CDR3 bases are TGTGCCAGTCGCCGGGACAGGGCTTTTGGCTACACCTTC.